This T cell receptor (beta chain) was observed in a study of cytomegalovirus exposure and HLA in healthy donors. Findings of the study overall: An analysis done earlier found most TCR beta V segments productive about 90% or about 30% of the time. Generally TCR sequences proved uncommon, though certain public TCRs appeared in numerous donors. CMV serostatus was the only immune exposure information that was available.

The PCR was carried out with 60 Vbeta primers and 13 Jbeta primers. TCRdb's table, derived via immunoSEQ multiplex PCR, lists solely in-frame clones and lacks some. The repertoire consists of fewer than 120,000 clones, with around 86% occurring once and the leading ten covering 1.5% to 2%. Germline V gene sequence: CDR1 SGHRS, CDR2 YFSETQ. The CDR3 length is 14 residues. Regarding this clone: Its antigen remains unknown. One end of the junction fails to match germline, which may point to a read error.

The genes are TRBV5-1 and TRBJ2-3, with D possibly TRBD1 on 6 matching bases. This TCR derives from a man aged 40-49 years in good health and CMV-seronegative. Sequencing used PBMCs. The CDR3 spells CASSFGQSKDTQYF. The DNA of the CDR3 is TGCGCCAGCAGCTTCGGACAGAGCAAAGATACGCAGTATTTT.